Listed here are 22 T cell receptor beta chains from one sample, sequenced in a study of CD8 T cells in ankylosing spondylitis. TCRdb processed the 5' RACE reads anew with MiXCR; each CDR3 protein has one entry. The sample consists of roughly 440,000 distinct CDR3 sequences, more than 15% of them appearing once. Whole-study findings and limits: What appeared characteristic of ankylosing spondylitis blood was a TCR beta motif of 7 or 8 highly homologous variants.

Their target antigens are unknown. What was sequenced was blood, either unsorted or a sorted T cell fraction (not recorded which). The receptors stem from a male donor with ankylosing spondylitis.

The V and J genes are TRBV5-5 and TRBJ2-1; TRBD2 matches at 16 bases. The germline CDR1 and CDR2 sequences are SGHKS and YYEKEE (reference sequence). The CDR3 consists of 13 residues. The trim removed 7 bases at V and 11 bases at J, leaving 3 bases unmatched. The CDR3 loop is CASWGLAGGQQFF. DNA for the CDR3: TGTGCCAGCTGGGGACTAGCGGGAGGGCAGCAGTTCTTC.

With regard to this clonotype: A read error may produce the germline difference seen at one junction end. The genes are TRBV18 and TRBJ2-3, with TRBD2 matching 8 bases. The CDR3 runs 16 residues. Germline assignment: CDR1 KGHSH and CDR2 LQKENI. Here the CDR3 reads CASSPRMQAGVEAQYF. CDR3 nucleotides: TGTGCCAGCTCCCCACGTATGCAAGCGGGAGTCGAAGCGCAGTATTTT.

V is TRBV27 and J is TRBJ2-1; no reliable D call. The CDR3 length is 13 residues. The germline gives CDR1 MNHEY, CDR2 SMNVEV (reference sequence). V was trimmed by 4 bases and J by 5 bases, leaving 9 bases between them. The CDR3 region has the DNA TGTGCCAGCAGTTACCAGGTTGACAATGAGCAGTTCTTC. Translating it yields CASSYQVDNEQFF.

This clonotype has only a few counts. This CDR3 reads CASSLLGGPNGGEQFF. The CDR3 DNA reads TGTGCCAGCAGTCTCCTCGGCGGACCTAATGGGGGTGAGCAGTTCTTC. The rearrangement joins TRBV12-3 or TRBV12-4 to TRBJ2-1; D might be TRBD1 or TRBD2, each matching 5 bases. The CDR3 sequence is 16 residues long. The V gene lost 5 bases and the J gene lost 9 bases, with 23 bases spanning the gap.

This clonotype has only a few counts. V gene TRBV20-1 combines with J gene TRBJ1-6, with D perhaps matching TRBD1 (5 bases). The V gene lost 6 bases and the J gene lost 0 bases, with 15 bases spanning the gap. Germline CDR1 and CDR2: DFQATT and SNEGSKA (reference sequence). The CDR3 length is 16 residues. The CDR3 nucleotides are TGCAGTGCAGTGGACACCCGTAGCTCCTATAATTCACCCCTCCACTTT. It encodes CSAVDTRSSYNSPLHF.

This clonotype was picked up a small number of times. V usage is TRBV28 and J usage is TRBJ1-4, with D maybe TRBD1 (5 bases). V was trimmed by 3 bases and J by 2 bases, leaving 13 bases between them. Germline assignment: CDR1 MDHEN and CDR2 SYDVKM. This CDR3 contains 16 residues. This CDR3 is CASSLVGVRTNEKLFF. CDR3 in DNA: TGTGCCAGCAGTTTGGTAGGGGTGAGGACTAATGAAAAACTGTTTTTT. Complete variable domain (other parts from reference TRBV28 and TRBJ1-4): DVKVTQSSRYLVKRTGEKVFLECVQDMDHENMFWYRQDPGLGLRLIYFSYDVKMKEKGDIPEGYSVSREKKERFSLILESASTNQTSMYLCASSLVGVRTNEKLFFGSGTQLSVL.

V and J are TRBV29-1 and TRBJ2-5, with no clear D. With 1 base removed from V and 4 bases from J, the gap between germline ends came to 13 bases. CDR3 length equals 14 residues. Germline values: CDR1 SQVTM, CDR2 ANQGSEA. CDR3 nucleotides: TGCAGCGTTGAAGCTAGAGACCCCTCAGAGACCCAGTACTTC. It translates to CSVEARDPSETQYF.

This clonotype turned up a few times. The chain carries TRBV11-2 and TRBJ2-2; no clear D gene. Between the trimmed V and J ends, which lost 5 bases and 1 base, there was a span of 5 bases. There are 13 residues in the CDR3. The germline gives CDR1 SGHAT, CDR2 FQNNGV. The chain's CDR3 is CASSPVNTGELFF. The CDR3 DNA is TGTGCCAGCAGCCCGGTGAACACCGGGGAGCTGTTTTTT.

The genes are TRBV4-1 and TRBJ2-1; D is possibly TRBD1 or TRBD2 (5 bases each). Trimming took off 3 bases at V and 8 bases at J, with 14 bases between the two ends. The CDR3 covers 14 residues. CDR1 and CDR2 (germline): MGHRA, YSYEKL. CDR3 in DNA: TGCGCCAGCAGCCATGGACAAGCGGATGATGAGCAGTTCTTC. The encoded protein is CASSHGQADDEQFF.

This clonotype occurred many times. The chain combines TRBV4-1 with TRBJ2-2, with TRBD1 as a possible D gene (6 bases). From germline, CDR1 is MGHRA and CDR2 YSYEKL. V lost 1 base to trimming and J lost 0 bases, with 12 bases between them. This CDR3 is 17 amino acids long. CDR3: CASSQATGFANTGELFF. CDR3 DNA: TGCGCCAGCAGCCAAGCTACAGGGTTCGCGAACACCGGGGAGCTGTTTTTT.

The chain joins TRBV6-5 to TRBJ1-4, with D possibly being TRBD1 (5 bases). Per the germline V gene, CDR1 is MNHEY and CDR2 is SVGAGI. Trimming left V 0 bases short and J 6 bases short, with 14 bases between. CDR3 length equals 16 residues. The CDR3 DNA sequence: TGTGCCAGCAGTTACTCGATTGGGGCCGGGGATGAAAAACTGTTTTTT. It translates to CASSYSIGAGDEKLFF.

This clonotype was seen a handful of times. The chain joins TRBV20-1 to TRBJ2-3; D is perhaps TRBD2 (5 bases). Germline V lookup: CDR1 DFQATT, CDR2 SNEGSKA (reference sequence). V was cut by 5 bases and J by 9 bases, with 9 bases left in between. The CDR3 loop spans 10 amino acids. The DNA of the CDR3 is TGCAGTGCTTCCCGGGGAACGCAGTATTTT. This encodes CSASRGTQYF.

The chain has TRBV29-1 and TRBJ2-1; possible D gene TRBD2, 6 bases. This CDR3 region has 13 residues. V lost 5 bases to trimming and J lost 0 bases, with 8 bases between them. From germline, CDR1 is SQVTM and CDR2 ANQGSEA. CDR3 in amino acids: CSVRGSSYNEQFF. CDR3 in DNA: TGCAGCGTTCGGGGGAGCTCCTACAATGAGCAGTTCTTC.

This clonotype was recorded at least ten times. The chain recombines TRBV29-1 with TRBJ1-1; no reliable D call. Trimming pared 4 bases from V and 2 bases from J, leaving 8 bases between. The CDR3 has 12 residues. CDR1 and CDR2 from the germline V gene are SQVTM and ANQGSEA. CDR3 region: CSVGQTNTEAFF. The CDR3 coding sequence is TGCAGCGTTGGTCAGACCAACACTGAAGCTTTCTTT.

This clonotype was recorded a few times. The gene calls are TRBV7-9 and TRBJ2-7, with TRBD1 identical over 8 bases. The CDR3 covers 14 residues. Germline V gene sequence: CDR1 SEHNR, CDR2 FQNEAQ (reference sequence). V was clipped by 7 bases and J by 6 bases; unmatched bases: 11. The CDR3 protein is CASNVDRGLGEQYF. In nucleotides, the CDR3 is TGTGCCAGCAATGTTGACAGGGGCCTGGGCGAGCAGTACTTC. The full variable domain, in which reference TRBV7-9 and TRBJ2-7 provide the parts outside the CDR3, is DTGVSQNPRHKITKRGQNVTFRCDPISEHNRLYWYRQTLGQGPEFLTYFQNEAQLEKSRLLSDRFSAERPKGSFSTLEIQRTEQGDSAMYLCASNVDRGLGEQYFGPGTRLTVT.

The chain uses TRBV6-2 or TRBV6-3 and TRBJ2-1; no firm D call. The CDR3 length is 14 residues. Trimming cost V 5 bases and J 8 bases, with 16 bases left between them. Germline V lookup: CDR1 MNHEY, CDR2 SVGEGT. The CDR3, as DNA: TGTGCCAGCAGTCCCCAGTACTACAACGATGAGCAGTTCTTC. It specifies CASSPQYYNDEQFF.

This clonotype was seen a handful of times. The rearrangement uses TRBV10-3 and TRBJ2-7; 10 nucleotides align to TRBD1. The CDR3 totals 15 residues. The germline V gene encodes CDR1 ENHRY and CDR2 SYGVKD. The V gene end was trimmed by 6 bases and the J gene end by 3 bases; junction bases not matched to a gene: 8. The CDR3 nucleotides read TGTGCCATCAGGGAGACCCGGACAGGGGGCTACGAGCAGTACTTC. Translation gives CAIRETRTGGYEQYF.

This chain links TRBV28 with TRBJ2-7; weak D call: TRBD2 (8 bases). The germline V gene has CDR1 MDHEN and CDR2 SYDVKM. CDR3 length: 16 amino acids. V dropped 3 bases and J dropped 2 bases, with 17 bases sitting between them. CDR3 nucleotide sequence: TGTGCCAGCAGTTTCGGGGGGGCAGGGGGTACCTACGAGCAGTACTTC. Translation gives CASSFGGAGGTYEQYF.

The chain carries TRBV9 and TRBJ1-5, with D maybe TRBD1 (5 bases). V lost 2 bases and J lost 0, with 12 bases in between. CDR3 length: 16 residues. CDR1 and CDR2 from the germline V gene are SGDLS and YYNGEE. The CDR3 nucleotides read TGTGCCAGCAGCGTGGGGGATTCCGGTAGCAATCAGCCCCAGCATTTT. It encodes CASSVGDSGSNQPQHF.

The chain joins TRBV20-1 to TRBJ2-2; D gene unclear. Trimming took 0 bases from V and 1 from J, leaving 12 bases between them. This CDR3 is built from 16 residues. CDR1 is DFQATT and CDR2 is SNEGSKA in the germline V gene (reference sequence). Here the CDR3 reads CSARDLAEKNTGELFF. The CDR3 DNA sequence: TGCAGTGCTAGAGATCTTGCGGAGAAGAACACCGGGGAGCTGTTTTTT.

The chain couples TRBV5-1 to TRBJ1-2; 9 positions match TRBD1. The CDR3 totals 15 residues. Per the germline V gene, CDR1 is SGHRS and CDR2 is YFSETQ. The V segment lost 0 bases and the J segment 6 bases; nucleotides outside the gene matches: 6. In nucleotides, the CDR3 is TGCGCCAGCAGCTTGGCGCTGACAGGGGGGGATGGCTACACCTTC. Residues: CASSLALTGGDGYTF.

The J gene is TRBJ2-1, the V gene TRBV18; 10 nucleotides align to TRBD1. J lost 2 bases, V lost 8 bases, and 3 bases had no gene match. Germline V gene sequence: CDR1 KGHSH, CDR2 LQKENI. This CDR3 region has 14 residues. The CDR3 loop reads CASRGTGAYNEQFF. CDR3 DNA sequence: TGTGCCAGCCGCGGGACAGGGGCCTACAATGAGCAGTTCTTC. Full variable domain (missing parts from reference TRBV18 and TRBJ2-1): NAGVMQNPRHLVRRRGQEARLRCSPMKGHSHVYWYRQLPEEGLKFMVYLQKENIIDESGMPKERFSAEFPKEGPSILRIQQVVRGDSAAYFCASRGTGAYNEQFFGPGTRLTVL.